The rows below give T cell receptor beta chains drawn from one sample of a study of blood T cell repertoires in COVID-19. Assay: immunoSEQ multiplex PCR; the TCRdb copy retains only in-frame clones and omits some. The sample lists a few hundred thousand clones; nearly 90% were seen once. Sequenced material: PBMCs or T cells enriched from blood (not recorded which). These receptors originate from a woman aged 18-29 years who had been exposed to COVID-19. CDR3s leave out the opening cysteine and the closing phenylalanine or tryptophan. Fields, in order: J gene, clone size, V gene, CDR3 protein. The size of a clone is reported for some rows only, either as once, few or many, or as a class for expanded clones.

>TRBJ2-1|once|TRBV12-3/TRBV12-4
ASSLAGGLVQF
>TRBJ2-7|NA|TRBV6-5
ASSREGPRLWEQY
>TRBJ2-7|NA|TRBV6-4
ASSAATGYEQY
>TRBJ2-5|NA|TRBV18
ASSGLVETQY
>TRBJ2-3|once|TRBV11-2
ASTIRTGISTDTQY
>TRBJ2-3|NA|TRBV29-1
SVYWAKDPDTQY
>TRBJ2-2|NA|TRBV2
ASSEAVPTGELF
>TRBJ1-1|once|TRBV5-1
ASRLSSNTEAF
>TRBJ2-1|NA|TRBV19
ASSITESSYNEQF
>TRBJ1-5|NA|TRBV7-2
ASSPTGSNQPQH
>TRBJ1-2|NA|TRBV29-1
SVASGTGGLNYGYT
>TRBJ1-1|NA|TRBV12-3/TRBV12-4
ASSLVGSSEAF
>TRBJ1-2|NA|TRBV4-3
ASSQVLGPDGYT
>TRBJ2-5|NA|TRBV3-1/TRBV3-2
ASSQATSGWQETQY